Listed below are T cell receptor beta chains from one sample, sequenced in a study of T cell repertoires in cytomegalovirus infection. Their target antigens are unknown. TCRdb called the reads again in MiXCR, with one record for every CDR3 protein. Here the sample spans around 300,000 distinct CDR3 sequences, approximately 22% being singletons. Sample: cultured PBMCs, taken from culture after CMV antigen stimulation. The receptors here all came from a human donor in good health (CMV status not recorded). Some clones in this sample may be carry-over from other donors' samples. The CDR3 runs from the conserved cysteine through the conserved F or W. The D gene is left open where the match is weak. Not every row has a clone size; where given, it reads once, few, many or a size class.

CDR3 protein: CASSQGTSGRHPAGNEQFF
CDR3 DNA: TGTGCCAGCAGCCAGGGGACTAGCGGGAGACATCCCGCCGGCAATGAGCAGTTCTTC
D gene: TRBD2
clone size: .
V gene: TRBV4-2
J gene: TRBJ2-1

CDR3 protein: CASSPETSTDTQYF
CDR3 DNA: TGTGCCAGCAGCCCGGAGACTAGCACAGATACGCAGTATTTT
D gene: .
clone size: many
V gene: TRBV7-8
J gene: TRBJ2-3

CDR3 protein: CASIEPRPRDGGRVHNEQFF
CDR3 DNA: TGTGCCAGCATCGAACCAAGGCCGAGGGATGGCGGGAGGGTTCACAATGAGCAGTTCTTC
D gene: TRBD2
clone size: few
V gene: TRBV7-4
J gene: TRBJ2-1

CDR3 protein: CASSFQGAAQEQFF
CDR3 DNA: TGTGCCAGCAGCTTCCAGGGCGCCGCCCAAGAGCAGTTCTTC
D gene: .
clone size: many
V gene: TRBV7-9
J gene: TRBJ2-1

CDR3 protein: CASSLQFGELFF
CDR3 DNA: TGTGCCAGCAGTCTCCAGTTTGGGGAGCTGTTTTTT
D gene: .
clone size: .
V gene: TRBV28
J gene: TRBJ2-2

CDR3 protein: CASSLGAGGMVNEQFF
CDR3 DNA: TGTGCCAGCAGCTTAGGGGCCGGTGGGATGGTAAATGAGCAGTTCTTC
D gene: .
clone size: many
V gene: TRBV7-3
J gene: TRBJ2-1

CDR3 protein: CASSLENGQPQHF
CDR3 DNA: TGTGCCAGCAGCTTAGAAAATGGACAGCCCCAGCATTTT
D gene: .
clone size: many
V gene: TRBV11-2
J gene: TRBJ1-5

CDR3 protein: CASSPLAGVSTDTQYF
CDR3 DNA: TGTGCCAGCAGCCCGTTAGCGGGGGTTAGCACAGATACGCAGTATTTT
D gene: TRBD2
clone size: .
V gene: TRBV3-1
J gene: TRBJ2-3

CDR3 protein: CASTTGADTQYF
CDR3 DNA: TGTGCCAGTACCACAGGGGCAGATACGCAGTATTTT
D gene: TRBD1
clone size: few
V gene: TRBV19
J gene: TRBJ2-3

CDR3 protein: CASSSRTSGRTGELFF
CDR3 DNA: TGTGCCAGCAGTTCCCGGACTAGCGGACGGACCGGGGAGCTGTTTTTT
D gene: TRBD2
clone size: .
V gene: TRBV6-6
J gene: TRBJ2-2

CDR3 protein: CASSGGSRTDTQYF
CDR3 DNA: TGTGCCAGCAGCGGGGGGTCCAGGACAGATACGCAGTATTTT
D gene: .
clone size: few
V gene: TRBV5-6
J gene: TRBJ2-3

CDR3 protein: CASSPWVGLAGGLQKENEQFF
CDR3 DNA: TGTGCCAGCAGCCCTTGGGTGGGACTAGCGGGAGGGCTACAGAAGGAGAATGAGCAGTTCTTC
D gene: TRBD2
clone size: .
V gene: TRBV7-2
J gene: TRBJ2-1

CDR3 protein: CASSSSRGVHEQFF
CDR3 DNA: TGTGCCAGCAGCTCCTCGCGGGGGGTTCATGAGCAGTTCTTC
D gene: TRBD2
clone size: many
V gene: TRBV7-6
J gene: TRBJ2-1

CDR3 protein: CSARAVRGASEAFF
CDR3 DNA: TGCAGTGCTAGAGCCGTGAGGGGAGCGTCTGAAGCTTTCTTT
D gene: .
clone size: many
V gene: TRBV20-1
J gene: TRBJ1-1

CDR3 protein: CSAPNLATDTQYF
CDR3 DNA: TGCAGTGCTCCCAATCTAGCTACAGATACGCAGTATTTT
D gene: .
clone size: .
V gene: TRBV20-1
J gene: TRBJ2-3

CDR3 protein: CAISEFRSYEQYF
CDR3 DNA: TGTGCCATCAGTGAGTTCCGAAGTTACGAGCAGTACTTC
D gene: .
clone size: few
V gene: TRBV10-3
J gene: TRBJ2-7

CDR3 protein: CASSLMDPGLEQYF
CDR3 DNA: TGTGCCAGCAGTTTAATGGATCCGGGTCTCGAGCAGTACTTC
D gene: .
clone size: .
V gene: TRBV12-3/TRBV12-4
J gene: TRBJ2-7

CDR3 protein: CASKGRGKYYGYTF
CDR3 DNA: TGTGCCAGCAAAGGGAGGGGAAAATACTATGGCTACACCTTC
D gene: .
clone size: .
V gene: TRBV11-2
J gene: TRBJ1-2

CDR3 protein: CASRPSGDTKNIQYF
CDR3 DNA: TGTGCCAGCAGGCCATCCGGGGACACCAAAAACATTCAGTACTTC
D gene: .
clone size: few
V gene: TRBV12-3/TRBV12-4
J gene: TRBJ2-4

CDR3 protein: CSARVGLSSGNQPQHF
CDR3 DNA: TGCAGTGCTAGAGTCGGTCTATCGTCGGGGAATCAGCCCCAGCATTTT
D gene: .
clone size: .
V gene: TRBV20-1
J gene: TRBJ1-5

CDR3 protein: CASTSGTSGYNEQFF
CDR3 DNA: TGTGCCAGTACTTCCGGGACTAGCGGATACAATGAGCAGTTCTTC
D gene: TRBD2
clone size: .
V gene: TRBV19
J gene: TRBJ2-1

CDR3 protein: CASTTGTGSYNEQFF
CDR3 DNA: TGTGCCAGTACTACCGGGACAGGGTCCTACAATGAGCAGTTCTTC
D gene: TRBD1
clone size: few
V gene: TRBV12-3/TRBV12-4
J gene: TRBJ2-1

CDR3 protein: CASSLKVENEKLFF
CDR3 DNA: TGTGCCAGCAGCTTAAAGGTAGAGAATGAAAAACTGTTTTTT
D gene: .
clone size: .
V gene: TRBV7-3
J gene: TRBJ1-4

CDR3 protein: CASSSRVSEPSSYNEQFF
CDR3 DNA: TGTGCCAGCAGCTCACGAGTGTCGGAGCCATCCTCCTACAATGAGCAGTTCTTC
D gene: .
clone size: many
V gene: TRBV7-9
J gene: TRBJ2-1

CDR3 protein: CSANRDDRRDTQYF
CDR3 DNA: TGCAGTGCTAACAGGGACGACAGGAGAGATACGCAGTATTTT
D gene: .
clone size: few
V gene: TRBV20-1
J gene: TRBJ2-3

CDR3 protein: CASSYLGQGNTGELFF
CDR3 DNA: TGTGCCAGCAGTTACCTGGGACAGGGTAACACCGGGGAGCTGTTTTTT
D gene: TRBD1
clone size: few
V gene: TRBV6-2/TRBV6-3
J gene: TRBJ2-2

CDR3 protein: CASSMPGTGDRDEQFF
CDR3 DNA: TGTGCCAGTAGTATGCCCGGGACAGGAGACAGGGATGAGCAGTTCTTC
D gene: TRBD1
clone size: few
V gene: TRBV19
J gene: TRBJ2-1

CDR3 protein: CASSSTSLSPSGQYF
CDR3 DNA: TGTGCCAGCAGTTCTACTAGCTTATCTCCCTCTGGGCAGTACTTC
D gene: .
clone size: .
V gene: TRBV12-3/TRBV12-4
J gene: TRBJ2-7

CDR3 protein: CSAPEREGPGDTQYF
CDR3 DNA: TGCAGTGCCCCAGAGCGGGAGGGCCCAGGAGATACGCAGTATTTT
D gene: TRBD2
clone size: .
V gene: TRBV20-1
J gene: TRBJ2-3

CDR3 protein: CASSIDRGMAEAFF
CDR3 DNA: TGTGCCAGTAGTATCGACAGGGGCATGGCTGAAGCTTTCTTT
D gene: TRBD1
clone size: .
V gene: TRBV19
J gene: TRBJ1-1

CDR3 protein: CASSLAGTSRAEQYF
CDR3 DNA: TGTGCCAGCAGCTTGGCCGGGACTAGTAGGGCGGAGCAGTACTTC
D gene: TRBD2
clone size: .
V gene: TRBV7-9
J gene: TRBJ2-7

CDR3 protein: CASSLEAGEVSEAFF
CDR3 DNA: TGTGCCAGCAGCTTAGAGGCAGGGGAAGTCTCTGAAGCTTTCTTT
D gene: .
clone size: many
V gene: TRBV7-2
J gene: TRBJ1-1